This TCR beta chain originates from a study of T cells after yellow fever vaccination. Conversion of TCR transcripts into cDNA relied on 5'RACE template switching, which added a universal primer site and UMIs. TCRdb fed the 5' RACE reads into MiXCR, producing one record per CDR3 protein. The table lists a few hundred thousand distinct CDR3 sequences, approximately 4.5% of them singletons. Ten or more counts support this clonotype. Its matching antigen is unknown. Study-level points and caveats: Across the CD4 and CD8 compartments, a small share of clonotypes was present in both. Clones that expanded after primary vaccination mostly reappeared after the booster (96% CD4, 75% to 90% CD8).

Sample: PBMCs, taken 15 days after the yellow fever booster vaccination. The origin of this receptor is a man aged 18 to 29 who received the YFV17D yellow fever vaccine.

CDR3 region: CASSLVVTEAFF. The DNA for the CDR3 is TGTGCCAGCAGCTTAGTTGTCACTGAAGCTTTCTTT. This chain joins TRBV7-9 and TRBJ1-1; D not certain. Looked up from germline, CDR1 is SEHNR and CDR2 is FQNEAQ (reference sequence). Deletions cut 1 base from V and 4 bases from J, with 4 bases between. The CDR3 is 12 residues long.